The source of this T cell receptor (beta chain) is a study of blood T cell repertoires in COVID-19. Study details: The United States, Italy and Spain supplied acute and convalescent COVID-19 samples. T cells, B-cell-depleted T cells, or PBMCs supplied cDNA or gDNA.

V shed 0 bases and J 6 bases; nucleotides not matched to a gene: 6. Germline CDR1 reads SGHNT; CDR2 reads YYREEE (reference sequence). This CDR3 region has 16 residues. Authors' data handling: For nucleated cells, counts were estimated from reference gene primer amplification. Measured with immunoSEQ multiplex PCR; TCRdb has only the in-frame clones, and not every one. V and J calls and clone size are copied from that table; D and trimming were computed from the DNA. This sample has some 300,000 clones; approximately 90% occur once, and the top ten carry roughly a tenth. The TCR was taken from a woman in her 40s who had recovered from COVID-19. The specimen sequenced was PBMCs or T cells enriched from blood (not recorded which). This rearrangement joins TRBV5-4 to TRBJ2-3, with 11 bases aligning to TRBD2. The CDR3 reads CASSLAVAGGQDTQYF. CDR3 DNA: TGTGCCAGCAGCTTGGCCGTAGCGGGGGGGCAGGATACGCAGTATTTT.